This entry lists 26 T cell receptor beta chains sequenced from one sample in a study of tumor-infiltrating lymphocytes in primary liver carcinoma. The input was around 500 ng total RNA; TCR beta cDNA was made from it with a constant-region primer. Employing slightly modified ARM-PCR, three nested multiplex PCR rounds were run, and these gave rise to the TCR beta libraries. Both of the initial two PCR rounds ran for around 9 cycles and employed TRBV1-TRBV30 forward primers alongside a C-beta reverse primer. Via MiXCR, TCRdb re-called the multiplex PCR reads, giving one row per CDR3 protein. The table has roughly 80,000 distinct CDR3 sequences, 71% seen once. The source material, roughly 20-31 mg of unsorted bulk tissue, was used to co-extract RNA and DNA. The sample was liver tumor tissue from sampling region 4. Subset in this sample: tumor region T4, right-lateral pole. The receptors were gathered from a woman between 55 and 75 years old with primary liver carcinoma and hepatitis B virus infection.

Concerning this clonotype itself: An end of the junction differs from the germline gene, which may be a read error. J is TRBJ1-2 and V is TRBV12-5; the match to TRBD1 covers 7 bases. In germline, CDR1 is LGHNT, CDR2 FRNRAP. The CDR3 totals 14 residues. CDR3 sequence reads: CTSARDSANHGYTF. The CDR3 DNA reads as TGTACTAGCGCGAGGGACAGCGCCAACCATGGCTACACCTTC.

As to this clonotype: The CDR3 does not close with the conserved phenylalanine or tryptophan, likely indicating a read error. This CDR3 is CASSFGRGKNNEQFL. The DNA of the CDR3 is TGTGCCAGCAGCTTCGGTAGGGGTAAAAACAATGAGCAGTTCCTC. The rearrangement uses TRBV12-3 or TRBV12-4 and TRBJ2-1; a possible D gene is TRBD1 (5 bases). The CDR3 extends over 15 amino acids. Trimming took 6 bases from V and 5 from J, leaving 17 bases between them.

V is TRBV29-1 and J is TRBJ2-7; D not resolved. The V end was cut by 2 bases, the J end by 7 bases, with 12 bases between. Germline CDR1 is SQVTM and CDR2 is ANQGSEA. The CDR3 runs to 12 residues. Here the CDR3 reads CSVERAVREQYF. DNA of the CDR3: TGCAGCGTTGAAAGGGCGGTCAGGGAGCAGTACTTC.

This clonotype came up once. Germline and junction disagree at one end, which may indicate a read error. The chain has TRBV2 and TRBJ2-2; no clear D. Germline V lookup: CDR1 SNHLY, CDR2 FYNNEI. The CDR3 is 15 amino acids. CDR3 in DNA: TGTGCCAGCACGCGACTGGGCCCGAACAACGGGGAGCTGTTTTTT. Protein sequence: CASTRLGPNNGELFF.

As concerns this clonotype: In this CDR3 the conserved last residue, phenylalanine or tryptophan, is missing, so a read error is likely. V is TRBV6-5 and J is TRBJ2-4, with a tentative D call TRBD2 (6 bases). Germline CDR1 is MNHEY and CDR2 is SVGAGI. With 8 bases removed from V and 3 bases from J, the gap between germline ends came to 17 bases. This CDR3 region has 15 residues. The CDR3 coding sequence is TGTGCCAGCCAAAGGGTGGGACTGGGCAAAAACATTCAGTACCTC. This encodes CASQRVGLGKNIQYL.

Points on this clonotype: No conserved phenylalanine or tryptophan is present at the end of the CDR3, so a read error is the likely explanation. The limits of the CDR3 on the DNA are not certain, so only TCRdb's listed CDR3 is given. The V gene is TRBV6-1, the J gene TRBJ2-7. CDR1 and CDR2 from the germline V gene are MNHNS and SASEGT. A total of 15 residues make up the CDR3, ends included. CDR3 residues: CDSSEASGSSYEQYL.

A note on this clonotype: Since a much larger clone is just one base distant, this may be a read error. The rearrangement joins TRBV28 to TRBJ1-1; no clear D. Germline V gene sequence: CDR1 MDHEN, CDR2 SYDVKM. Trimming stripped 7 bases from V and 5 bases from J, with 11 bases between. The CDR3 is made up of 12 amino acids. CDR3 loop: CASNERRTEAFF. DNA of the CDR3: TGTGCCAGCAACGAAAGGCGGACTGAAGCTTTCTTT.

A note on this clonotype: One end of the junction is discordant with germline, which a read error may explain. The V call is TRBV4-2, the J call TRBJ2-1; D tentatively reads TRBD1 or TRBD2 (5 bases each). The CDR3 totals 16 residues. CDR1 is LGHNA, CDR2 YNFKEQ, per germline. DNA of the CDR3: TGTGCAAGCAGTCAAGATGAAGGGGACCCCTACAATGAGCAGTTCTTC. It specifies CASSQDEGDPYNEQFF.

For this clonotype: The junction shows a germline mismatch at one end, possibly a read error. J is TRBJ1-1 and V is TRBV10-1; maybe TRBD1 (5 bases). The CDR3 totals 13 residues. The V gene's germline CDR1 is WNHNN and CDR2 SYGVQD (reference sequence). The CDR3 protein is CASSTGAEAEAYF. CDR3 DNA sequence: TGCGCCAGCAGTACCGGGGCGGAGGCTGAAGCTTACTTT.

J is TRBJ2-5 and V is TRBV2; D is unresolved. Trimming took 6 bases from V and 2 from J, leaving 10 bases between them. CDR1 SNHLY and CDR2 FYNNEI come from the germline V gene. This CDR3 spans 13 amino acids. The CDR3 reads CASRRVGQETQYF. The CDR3 bases are TGTGCCAGCAGGCGCGTGGGGCAAGAGACCCAGTACTTC.

Regarding this clonotype: A single base separates this from a much larger clone, so it may be a read error. The chain carries TRBV4-1 and TRBJ1-2; D might be TRBD1 (5 bases). Germline V gene sequence: CDR1 MGHRA, CDR2 YSYEKL. CDR3 length: 16 amino acids. The CDR3 bases are TGCGCCAGCAGCCAAGGTGCGCCGGGGCGCGACTATGACTACACCTTC. The encoded protein is CASSQGAPGRDYDYTF.

This clonotype has a single count. The junction departs from the called germline gene at one end, perhaps through a read error. This chain links TRBV6-1 with TRBJ2-2; 9 positions match TRBD2. The V gene's germline CDR1 is MNHNS and CDR2 SASEGT. The length of the CDR3 is 15 residues. This chain's CDR3 is CANSEESGRPVELFF. In DNA form, the CDR3 reads TGTGCCAACAGTGAAGAAAGCGGGAGGCCCGTGGAGCTGTTTTTT.

This clonotype was detected once. The chain carries TRBV11-2 and TRBJ2-5, with TRBD2 matching over 9 bases. V was pared by 1 base and J by 7 bases, with 10 bases of the junction left unmatched. The germline CDR1 and CDR2 sequences are SGHAT and FQNNGV. This CDR3 comprises 16 residues. CDR3 nucleotide sequence: TGTGCCAGCAGCTTAGCGACTAGCGGAATGGCGGTGACCCAGTACTTC. As protein: CASSLATSGMAVTQYF.

Concerning this clonotype itself: This CDR3 is missing its conserved last phenylalanine or tryptophan, likely due to a read error. The chain is built from TRBV11-3 and TRBJ1-2; D is uncertain. This CDR3 spans 14 amino acids. Germline-derived CDR1 and CDR2 are SGHNT and YENEEA. The CDR3 region is CTSSLATVLDGYTI. In DNA, the CDR3 is TGTACCAGCAGCTTAGCAACGGTTCTTGATGGCTACACCATC.

This clonotype was observed once. The J gene is TRBJ2-7, the V gene TRBV6-2 or TRBV6-3, with 11 bases matching TRBD2. CDR3 length: 16 residues. Germline lookup yields CDR1 MNHEY and CDR2 SVGEGT. Trimming removed 7 bases from V and 0 bases from J; junction bases left unmatched: 8. CDR3 in amino acids: CASNLTTSGNSYEQYF. CDR3 coding DNA: TGTGCCAGCAACCTCACGACTAGCGGGAACTCCTACGAGCAGTACTTC.

In the case of this clonotype: A junction boundary mismatches the germline segment, possibly from a read error. The J gene is TRBJ1-5, the V gene TRBV2; 7 nucleotides match TRBD1. CDR1 and CDR2 (germline): SNHLY, FYNNEI. The CDR3 contains 15 residues. CDR3 region: CASSRQGQSNQSQHF. The CDR3 DNA follows: TGTGCCAGCAGTAGACAGGGACAGTCAAATCAGTCCCAGCATTTT.

This clonotype was recorded once. As the CDR3 is not closed by the conserved phenylalanine or tryptophan, this likely results from a read error. The rearrangement uses TRBV6-1 and TRBJ2-5; unclear D gene. Germline CDR1 is MNHNS and CDR2 is SASEGT. This CDR3 has 13 residues. The CDR3 sequence is CGTLAQHQETQYS. The CDR3, as DNA: TGTGGCACCCTCGCACAGCACCAAGAGACCCAGTACTCC.

This chain connects TRBV2 to TRBJ2-3, with D tentatively TRBD1 (5 bases). This CDR3 has 15 amino acids. Trimming cost V 5 bases and J 5 bases, with 17 bases left between them. Per germline, CDR1 SNHLY and CDR2 FYNNEI. DNA of the CDR3: TGTGCCAGCAGTTCGCAGGGTTTGGACGTAGATACGCAGTATTTT. Protein sequence: CASSSQGLDVDTQYF.

There are a few counts of this clonotype. A much bigger clone sits one base away, suggesting this may be a read error. This chain connects TRBV6-1 to TRBJ2-1, with 10 nucleotides matching TRBD2. This CDR3 is built from 16 residues. Looked up from germline, CDR1 is MNHNS and CDR2 is SASEGT. The V and J ends lost 10 bases and 5 bases, in that order; junction bases with no gene match: 14. The CDR3 sequence: CATTFGTGTSDNEQFF. CDR3 in DNA: TGTGCCACCACATTCGGGACCGGGACTAGCGACAATGAGCAGTTCTTC.

In regard to this clonotype: One end of the junction does not line up with germline, which may come from a read error. The V and J genes are TRBV6-5 and TRBJ1-6; 7 bases line up with TRBD1. The CDR3 spans 13 residues. CDR1 MNHEY and CDR2 SVGAGI come from the germline V gene. The CDR3 coding sequence is TGTGGCAGCAGAATAACAGGGGATTTCCCCCTCCACTTT. Translation: CGSRITGDFPLHF.

Note on this clonotype: One junction end does not reproduce the germline sequence, and a read error may be involved. The rearrangement joins TRBV6-5 to TRBJ2-7; D gene ambiguous. Germline V gene data show CDR1 as MNHEY and CDR2 as SVGAGI. This CDR3 has 14 amino acids. CDR3 nucleotide sequence: TGTGCCAGCAGTATCACTCCCACCTCCTACGAGCAATACTTC. Its translation is CASSITPTSYEQYF.

For this clonotype: Sequence at one end of the junction differs from germline and may be a read error. The chain employs TRBV5-4 and TRBJ1-5, with D perhaps matching TRBD1 (6 bases). The germline gives CDR1 SGHNT, CDR2 YYREEE (reference sequence). This CDR3 contains 13 residues. CDR3: CAGSANRDQPQHF. The CDR3 DNA sequence: TGTGCCGGCAGCGCTAACAGGGATCAACCCCAGCATTTT.

Concerning this clonotype: Germline and junction disagree at one end, which may indicate a read error. J is TRBJ2-7 and V is TRBV4-2; 9 positions agree with TRBD2. The CDR3 consists of 20 residues. Germline V gene sequence: CDR1 LGHNA, CDR2 YNFKEQ. Written as DNA, the CDR3 is TGTGCCAGCAGCCCCTCGGTCAGCGGGAGGAAACCGGCTTCCCTCCATGAGCAGTGCTTC. Translation gives CASSPSVSGRKPASLHEQCF.

To note about this clonotype: A read error may account for a junction end that differs from germline. V usage is TRBV6-6 and J usage is TRBJ2-7; D may be TRBD2 (5 bases). In germline, CDR1 is MNHNY, CDR2 SVGAGI (reference sequence). This CDR3 spans 15 amino acids. The CDR3 protein is CASRYSGIAFHEQYF. The CDR3 coding sequence is TGTGCCAGCAGATACTCGGGGATAGCGTTCCACGAGCAGTACTTC.

This chain uses TRBV4-1 with TRBJ2-1, with D possibly being TRBD1 (6 bases). The CDR3 consists of 17 residues. Trimming left V 5 bases short and J 7 bases short, with 24 bases between. The germline V gene has CDR1 MGHRA and CDR2 YSYEKL. The CDR3 spells CASSSYPRQAPGNEQFF. CDR3 DNA: TGCGCCAGCAGCAGCTACCCCCGACAGGCCCCTGGGAATGAGCAGTTCTTC.

The table lists this clonotype with many counts. V gene TRBV29-1 combines with J gene TRBJ2-1; 7 nucleotides align to TRBD2. There are 15 residues in the CDR3. In germline, CDR1 is SQVTM, CDR2 ANQGSEA. With 2 bases clipped from V and 1 base from J, the junction kept 5 bases outside the gene matches. DNA for the CDR3: TGCAGCGTTGAATGGCTAGCGGAATCCTACAATGAGCAGTTCTTC. It codes for CSVEWLAESYNEQFF.